This T cell receptor (beta chain) originates from a study of shared clonotypes between healthy human individuals. This CDR3 has 14 amino acids. Trimming removed 6 bases at V and 1 base at J, with 7 bases between. Per germline, CDR1 MNHEY and CDR2 SMNVEV (reference sequence). In the case of this clone: As yet, its antigen is unknown.

Profiled with immunoSEQ multiplex PCR; TCRdb holds only in-frame clones, not every one. This table holds around 1.9 million clones, roughly 93% found once. The naive CD8 population came from CD45RO-negative cells selected for CCR7, without terminally differentiated effector memory CD45RA+ cells. Study-level points and caveats: Sampling was confined to blood; repertoires within tissues likely differ.

The V and J genes are TRBV27 and TRBJ2-6; the D gene could be TRBD1 or TRBD2 (5 bases each). The specimen was naive CD8+ T cells from PBMCs. The source of this sequence is a young man in good health. Some clones in this sample may be carry-over from other donors' samples. The CDR3 DNA reads as TGTGCCAGCAGATGGGGGTCTGGGGCCAACGTCCTGACTTTC. Its protein is CASRWGSGANVLTF.